Listed here are 27 T cell receptor beta chains from one sample, sequenced in a study of blood T cell repertoires in COVID-19. Assay used: immunoSEQ multiplex PCR; TCRdb lists only in-frame clones, some missing. The data hold some 130,000 clones, with roughly nine tenths observed a single time. Sequenced: peripheral blood. The source of these receptors is a woman between 65 and 79 years old with COVID-19, enrolled during active disease.

This clone was observed a few times. V and J are TRBV10-3 and TRBJ1-2; D is possibly TRBD1 (6 bases). This CDR3 is 22 amino acids long. Germline V gene lookup returns CDR1 ENHRY and CDR2 SYGVKD. V was trimmed by 6 bases and J by 2 bases, leaving 37 bases between them. In DNA, the CDR3 is TGTGCCATCAGCGTCCTCCGGGGGGGCGTTGGGGAGGCGAGCTGGGAGAACTATGGCTACACCTTC. It yields the protein CAISVLRGGVGEASWENYGYTF.

V and J are TRBV19 and TRBJ2-3; the D gene is possibly TRBD2 (6 bases). In germline, CDR1 is LNHDA, CDR2 SQIVND (reference sequence). The V gene lost 4 bases and the J gene lost 12 bases, with 11 bases spanning the gap. This CDR3 has 11 residues. The CDR3 sequence is CASSSGGAQYF. The CDR3, as DNA: TGTGCCAGTAGTAGCGGAGGGGCTCAGTATTTT.

The rearrangement uses TRBV6-5 and TRBJ1-4; possibly TRBD1 for D (6 bases). CDR1 is MNHEY and CDR2 is SVGAGI in the germline V gene. V lost 7 bases and J lost 4, with 16 bases in between. The CDR3 has 15 amino acids. The CDR3 is CASKGGRLGNEKLFF. CDR3 in DNA: TGTGCCAGCAAGGGGGGGCGGCTTGGTAATGAAAAACTGTTTTTT.

The gene calls are TRBV10-3 and TRBJ2-1; D is uncertain. This CDR3 region has 12 residues. CDR1 is ENHRY and CDR2 is SYGVKD in the germline V gene. V was trimmed by 4 bases and J by 6 bases, leaving 7 bases between them. CDR3 DNA: TGTGCCATCAGTGCACCAGGCAATGAGCAGTTCTTC. Translating gives CAISAPGNEQFF.

DNA of the CDR3: TGTGCCAGCAGTTCCGACAGGCTTCCGTATTTT. It is translated as CASSSDRLPYF. The rearrangement links TRBV2 to TRBJ2-3; a possible D gene is TRBD1 (6 bases). The CDR3 extends over 11 amino acids. With 5 bases removed from V and 14 bases from J, the gap between germline ends came to 14 bases. The germline gives CDR1 SNHLY, CDR2 FYNNEI.

As for this clone: Different DNA sequences within this sample yield the same CDR3. The V call is TRBV28, the J call TRBJ2-7; 10 bases align to TRBD1. CDR1 is MDHEN, CDR2 SYDVKM, per germline. The CDR3 runs to 14 residues. V dropped 6 bases and J dropped 3; count of bases not matched to a gene: 5. Here the CDR3 reads CASRRDRGLYEQYF. The CDR3, as DNA: TGTGCCAGCAGGCGGGACAGGGGCCTCTACGAGCAGTACTTC.

This rearrangement joins TRBV5-1 to TRBJ2-3; D possibly corresponds to TRBD2 (6 bases). Germline CDR1 SGHRS, CDR2 YFSETQ. This CDR3 has 14 residues. V lost 4 bases, J lost 2 bases, and 11 bases lay in between. The CDR3 DNA reads as TGCGCCAGCAGCCCGGGAGCGCACACAGATACGCAGTATTTT. Protein: CASSPGAHTDTQYF.

The chain has TRBV19 and TRBJ2-2, with TRBD2 as a possible D gene (6 bases). The germline gives CDR1 LNHDA, CDR2 SQIVND (reference sequence). The CDR3 sequence is 15 residues long. The germline V and J ends were trimmed by 1 base and 7 bases, with 13 bases remaining between them. The CDR3: CASSIGGAGNGELFF. The CDR3 DNA is TGTGCCAGTAGTATAGGAGGCGCGGGGAACGGGGAGCTGTTTTTT. Supplemented by reference TRBV19 and TRBJ2-2, the full variable domain reads DGGITQSPKYLFRKEGQNVTLSCEQNLNHDAMYWYRQDPGQGLRLIYYSQIVNDFQKGDIAEGYSVSREKKESFPLTVTSAQKNPTAFYLCASSIGGAGNGELFFGEGSRLTVL.

The V and J genes are TRBV5-1 and TRBJ2-7; 10 bases match TRBD1. The ends lost 4 bases at V and 4 bases at J; junction bases unmatched: 11. CDR1 and CDR2 (germline): SGHRS, YFSETQ. The CDR3 runs 16 residues. CDR3 sequence (DNA): TGCGCCAGCAGCCCCAGCGGACAGGGGGAAAGGTACGAGCAGTACTTC. Translating gives CASSPSGQGERYEQYF.

The rearrangement joins TRBV5-1 to TRBJ1-4, with TRBD1 identical over 8 bases. The CDR3 covers 14 residues. The trim removed 7 bases at V and 3 bases at J, leaving 5 bases unmatched. Looked up from germline, CDR1 is SGHRS and CDR2 is YFSETQ. The CDR3 sequence: CASRGTGANEKLFF. The CDR3 region has the DNA TGCGCCAGCCGGGGGACAGGAGCTAATGAAAAACTGTTTTTT.

The sample holds a few counts of this clone. The V call is TRBV25-1, the J call TRBJ1-2; D is possibly TRBD1 (6 bases). From germline, CDR1 is MGHDK and CDR2 SYGVNS. The CDR3 loop spans 14 amino acids. The V gene lost 8 bases and the J gene lost 8 bases, with 21 bases spanning the gap. This CDR3 reads CASLGTGHGVGYTF. Here the CDR3 DNA reads TGTGCCAGCCTAGGAACAGGGCACGGGGTGGGCTACACCTTC.

A few counts support this clone. The V call is TRBV7-9, the J call TRBJ2-7, with TRBD1 matching 7 bases. The CDR3 extends over 12 amino acids. With 5 bases clipped from V and 4 bases from J, the junction kept 2 bases outside the gene matches. Germline V gene sequence: CDR1 SEHNR, CDR2 FQNEAQ (reference sequence). CDR3: CASSQQGYEQYF. CDR3 sequence (DNA): TGTGCCAGCAGCCAACAGGGGTACGAGCAGTACTTC. The variable domain in full, completed from reference TRBV7-9 and TRBJ2-7, reads DTGVSQNPRHKITKRGQNVTFRCDPISEHNRLYWYRQTLGQGPEFLTYFQNEAQLEKSRLLSDRFSAERPKGSFSTLEIQRTEQGDSAMYLCASSQQGYEQYFGPGTRLTVT.

The chain uses TRBV7-3 and TRBJ2-4, with 13 positions matching TRBD2. The CDR3 has 18 amino acids. Germline CDR1 reads SGHTA; CDR2 reads FQGTGA. With V trimmed by 4 bases and J by 0 bases, 6 bases remained unmatched. CDR3 coding DNA: TGTGCCAGCAGCTGGGGACTAGCGGGGTTGCTAGCCAAAAACATTCAGTACTTC. Translation gives CASSWGLAGLLAKNIQYF.

This clone was seen only once. Here the CDR3 reads CASSQVAARDGYTF. The CDR3 DNA reads as TGTGCCAGCAGCCAAGTTGCGGCTCGGGATGGCTACACCTTC. The rearrangement joins TRBV3-1 (or the pseudogene TRBV3-2) to TRBJ1-2; no clear D. The CDR3 is 14 amino acids. V was shortened by 1 base and J by 6 bases, with 12 bases between the two germline ends. Germline assignment: CDR1 LGHDT and CDR2 YNNKEL (reference sequence).

The gene calls are TRBV9 and TRBJ2-2; 12 nucleotides align to TRBD2. V lost 2 bases to trimming and J lost 2 bases; unmatched junction nucleotides: 4. CDR1 is SGDLS and CDR2 is YYNGEE in the germline V gene. CDR3 length equals 17 residues. CDR3 DNA: TGTGCCAGCAGCGTGAGACTAGCGGGGGAAAACACCGGGGAGCTGTTTTTT. It is translated as CASSVRLAGENTGELFF.

The chain recombines TRBV7-9 with TRBJ1-1, with a tentative D call TRBD1 (5 bases). The CDR3 runs 13 residues. Per germline, CDR1 SEHNR and CDR2 FQNEAQ (reference sequence). The V end lost 1 base, the J end lost 4 bases, and 7 bases lay between the germline ends. The CDR3 DNA is TGTGCCAGCAGCTTAGACGGGGGCACTGAAGCTTTCTTT. Protein product: CASSLDGGTEAFF.

This chain links TRBV19 with TRBJ2-7; weak D call: TRBD1 (6 bases). V lost 3 bases to trimming and J lost 4 bases, with 16 bases between them. The CDR3 is made up of 15 amino acids. Per germline, CDR1 LNHDA and CDR2 SQIVND (reference sequence). The CDR3, as DNA: TGTGCCAGTAGTATGGGCAGGGGTCAATTTTACGAGCAGTACTTC. Its translation is CASSMGRGQFYEQYF.

The CDR3 nucleotides read TGTGCCAGCAGCCCCCTCACCCGGGGCCAGAGGGGCGGGGGGGTCCACAATGAGCAGTTCTTC. Amino acids: CASSPLTRGQRGGGVHNEQFF. The chain employs TRBV7-6 and TRBJ2-1, with 9 bases aligning to TRBD2. The V gene's germline CDR1 is SGHVS and CDR2 FNYEAQ. J lost 5 bases, V lost 5 bases, and 25 bases had no gene match. The CDR3 loop spans 21 amino acids.

The V gene is TRBV3-1 (or the pseudogene TRBV3-2), the J gene TRBJ1-2; perhaps TRBD1 as D (6 bases). Trimming removed 1 base from V and 4 bases from J, with 10 bases in between. The CDR3 extends over 14 amino acids. Germline V gives CDR1 LGHDT, CDR2 YNNKEL (reference sequence). The DNA of the CDR3 is TGTGCCAGCAGCCAAGCGATAGGGGGCTATGGCTACACCTTC. Its protein product is CASSQAIGGYGYTF.

This chain joins TRBV18 and TRBJ2-3; 12 nucleotides align to TRBD2. The CDR3 covers 15 residues. V lost 4 bases, J lost 5 bases, and 4 bases stayed unmatched. Germline CDR1 reads KGHSH; CDR2 reads LQKENI. Here the CDR3 DNA reads TGTGCCAGCTCACAAACTAGCGGGGGGCAAGATACGCAGTATTTT. Its protein product is CASSQTSGGQDTQYF.

This clone was recorded once. This sequence joins TRBV4-1 and TRBJ2-1; 8 bases are a match to TRBD2. Trimming removed 2 bases from V and 2 bases from J; junction bases left unmatched: 8. The CDR3 contains 17 residues. CDR1 is MGHRA, CDR2 YSYEKL, per germline. CDR3 region: CASSQKGWRGAYNEQFF. In DNA, the CDR3 is TGCGCCAGCAGCCAAAAAGGATGGCGGGGGGCCTACAATGAGCAGTTCTTC.

The rearrangement links TRBV5-1 to TRBJ2-1; possible D gene TRBD1, 5 bases. The V end lost 0 bases, the J end lost 4 bases, and 8 bases lay between the germline ends. Germline V gene data show CDR1 as SGHRS and CDR2 as YFSETQ. This CDR3 is 14 amino acids long. CDR3 protein: CASSLGQKYNEQFF. The CDR3 bases are TGCGCCAGCAGCTTGGGACAGAAATACAATGAGCAGTTCTTC.

The DNA of the CDR3 is TGTGCCAGCTCACCACAGACAGGGAGAGATCAGCCCCAGCATTTT. Its protein product is CASSPQTGRDQPQHF. The chain is built from TRBV18 and TRBJ1-5, with 7 positions matching TRBD1. Per germline, CDR1 KGHSH and CDR2 LQKENI. Germline trimming cut 1 base from V and 5 bases from J; bases unmatched to any gene: 5. The CDR3 length is 15 residues.

V usage is TRBV2 and J usage is TRBJ2-7; the D is unclear. There are 11 residues in the CDR3. Germline assignment: CDR1 SNHLY and CDR2 FYNNEI. V lost 4 bases to trimming and J lost 4 bases, with 5 bases between them. Written as DNA, the CDR3 is TGTGCCAGCAGTGCCCTTTACGAGCAGTACTTC. Protein product: CASSALYEQYF.

The chain recombines TRBV5-8 with TRBJ1-1; tentatively, D is TRBD1 (6 bases). Looked up from germline, CDR1 is SGHTS and CDR2 is YDEGEE. The CDR3 extends over 17 amino acids. V was cut by 3 bases and J by 8 bases, with 26 bases left in between. CDR3 protein: CASSSRRSDVKQGEAFF. In DNA form, the CDR3 reads TGTGCCAGCAGCTCAAGACGCTCAGACGTGAAACAGGGAGAAGCTTTCTTT.

The chain is built from TRBV9 and TRBJ1-2; D may be TRBD1 (5 bases). The V end was cut by 4 bases, the J end by 4 bases, with 17 bases between. The CDR3 runs to 15 residues. CDR1 SGDLS and CDR2 YYNGEE come from the germline V gene. In DNA form, the CDR3 reads TGTGCCAGCAGCAGCAGGGATGGCCCCGGCTATGGCTACACCTTC. This gives the protein CASSSRDGPGYGYTF.

This clone was seen a few times. The V and J genes are TRBV29-1 and TRBJ1-2; D unresolved. V was trimmed by 7 bases and J by 0 bases, leaving 9 bases between them. The V gene's germline CDR1 is SQVTM and CDR2 ANQGSEA. CDR3 length equals 12 residues. CDR3 loop: CSATQTNYGYTF. The CDR3 DNA reads TGCAGCGCCACACAGACTAACTATGGCTACACCTTC.